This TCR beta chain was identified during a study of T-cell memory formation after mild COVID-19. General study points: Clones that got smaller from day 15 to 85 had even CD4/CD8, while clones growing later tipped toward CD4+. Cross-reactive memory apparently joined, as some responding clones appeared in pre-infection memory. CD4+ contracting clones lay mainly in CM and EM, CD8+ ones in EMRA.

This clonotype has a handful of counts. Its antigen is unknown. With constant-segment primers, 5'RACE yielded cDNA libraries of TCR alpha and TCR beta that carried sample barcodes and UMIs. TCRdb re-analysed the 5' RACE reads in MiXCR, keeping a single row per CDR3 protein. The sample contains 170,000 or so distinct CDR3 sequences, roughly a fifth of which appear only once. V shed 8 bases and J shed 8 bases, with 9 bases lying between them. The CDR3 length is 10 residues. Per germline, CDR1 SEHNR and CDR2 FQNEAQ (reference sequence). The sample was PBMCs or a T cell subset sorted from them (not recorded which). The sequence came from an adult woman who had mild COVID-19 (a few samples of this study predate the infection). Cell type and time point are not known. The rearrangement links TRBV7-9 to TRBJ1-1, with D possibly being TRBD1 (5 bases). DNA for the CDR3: TGTGCCAGCGCCCGGGGCGAAGCTTTCTTT. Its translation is CASARGEAFF.